This TCR beta chain was captured in a study of blood T cell repertoires in COVID-19 (dated by TCRdb to 2018 to 2021). For context, the study as a whole: Samples covering the acute and convalescent phases of COVID-19 were provided by collaborators in the United States, Italy and Spain. HLA class I and class II types, where available, came from metadata supplied by the sample provider rather than from assay-based typing. The repertoires were made available in a free public database intended to serve as a resource for research on the immune response to SARS-CoV-2. Samples were obtained from the ongoing ImmuneRACE study (first 160 participants) and from over 1,000 subjects provided by 6 global collaborators. The material from the prospective study consisted of cDNA or gDNA derived from T cells, B-cell-depleted T cells, or PBMCs. The sample metadata nearly always contained a de-identified subject ID, COVID-19 status, age in years and sex. Deeply sampled blood TCRbeta repertoires from subjects exposed to, actively infected with, or recovered from COVID-19 were included in the dataset. Summary of the overall study and its limitations: The quantity of clinical and demographic metadata differed by source and by participant and was supplied without curation.

The collaborating institutions used their own protocols to collect whole blood in K2EDTA tubes. For TCRbeta analysis, collaborator samples were shipped as frozen whole blood, as isolated PBMCs, or as DNA extracted from either sample type. Notes on this clone: There is no known antigen for this receptor. No base quality values were provided; no much bigger clone lies one nucleotide off.

The germline ends are 13 bases apart after V is trimmed by 0 bases and J by 5 bases. Looking up the germline V gene (reference sequence) yields CDR1 SGHNT and CDR2 YYREEE. From the cysteine through the phenylalanine, the CDR3 covers 15 amino acids. The entry retains the CDR3 DNA only, 45 bases that are in frame from base 1. The immunoSEQ Assay, a bias-controlled multiplex PCR, was used to amplify TCRbeta CDR3 regions from genomic DNA. For the original study's pipeline: Nucleated cell counts per sample were estimated from amplification of reference gene primers within the assay. To quantify the absolute abundance of each unique TCRbeta CDR3 rearrangement, sequence reads were collapsed and filtered. Productive Simpson clonality was computed per sample as the square root of Simpson's diversity index over productive rearrangements. The table was pulled from immuneACCESS by TCRdb, which kept in-frame rearrangements only. Such tables lose some clones; where checked, under half of the loss comes from unresolved V genes, and the rest has no known cause. V and J calls and clone size are those listed in that table; D and trimming were worked out from the DNA. This sample holds 9,000 to 15,000 clones; around 80% were observed only once. The ten largest account for around 40% of the sample.

This receptor was taken from a man older than 75 with acute or convalescent COVID-19. This chain is built from TRBV5-4 and TRBJ2-3; the D gene is perhaps TRBD1, on 6 matching bases. The sample taken for sequencing was peripheral blood. The CDR3 protein: CASSLVRGGGDTQYF. The DNA is TGTGCCAGCAGCTTGGTGCGAGGGGGTGGAGATACGCAGTATTTT.